One sample yielded the 9 T cell receptor beta chains listed below, sequenced in a study of blood T cell repertoires in COVID-19. Sequencing was performed with immunoSEQ multiplex PCR; in TCRdb, only in-frame clones are kept and a portion is missing. The sample carries 140,000 to 150,000 clones, roughly 86% recorded once. The specimen was peripheral blood. These receptors were collected from a human donor in a cohort sampled during active COVID-19.

The chain combines TRBV9 with TRBJ2-1; a weak D match, TRBD1 (7 bases). The CDR3 runs to 14 residues. Trimming pared 4 bases from V and 8 bases from J, leaving 16 bases between. CDR1 and CDR2 (germline): SGDLS, YYNGEE. The CDR3 spells CASSSRTGGDEQFF. Written as DNA, the CDR3 is TGTGCCAGCAGCTCTCGGACAGGAGGGGATGAGCAGTTCTTC.

Points on this clone: The same CDR3 can be traced to other DNA sequences in this sample. The chain employs TRBV5-4 and TRBJ2-1, with 7 nucleotides matching TRBD1. Germline V gene data show CDR1 as SGHNT and CDR2 as YYREEE (reference sequence). CDR3 length equals 15 residues. The trim removed 0 bases at V and 2 bases at J, leaving 2 bases unmatched. DNA for the CDR3: TGTGCCAGCAGCTTGGACAGGGGACCCTACAATGAGCAGTTCTTC. It codes for CASSLDRGPYNEQFF.

The V call is TRBV4-3, the J call TRBJ2-1; no clear D gene. The CDR3 contains 15 residues. Per the germline V gene, CDR1 is LGHNA and CDR2 is YSLEER. The ends were cut back, 1 base at V and 2 bases at J, with 9 bases in the middle. The CDR3 loop is CASSQGNSPYNEQFF. CDR3 bases: TGCGCCAGCAGCCAAGGTAACTCCCCCTACAATGAGCAGTTCTTC.

This chain uses TRBV4-2 with TRBJ2-1; 7 bases align to TRBD2. Germline lookup yields CDR1 LGHNA and CDR2 YNFKEQ. The CDR3 has 16 amino acids. V shed 0 bases, J shed 7 bases, and the junction held 9 bases outside the gene matches. Written as DNA, the CDR3 is TGTGCCAGCAGCCAAGATTGGGCGGGGGAGTCGAATGAGCAGTTCTTC. It encodes CASSQDWAGESNEQFF.

The rearrangement joins TRBV27 to TRBJ1-4, with D possibly being TRBD1 (5 bases). The length of the CDR3 is 15 residues. The germline CDR1 and CDR2 sequences are MNHEY and SMNVEV (reference sequence). Between the trimmed V and J ends, which lost 5 bases and 7 bases, there was a span of 17 bases. Here the CDR3 reads CASSLRNLGGEKLFF. The CDR3 DNA follows: TGTGCCAGCAGTCTACGAAATCTCGGGGGTGAAAAACTGTTTTTT.

This clone was detected only once. The chain uses TRBV6-1 and TRBJ2-1, with TRBD2 matching over 11 bases. In germline, CDR1 is MNHNS, CDR2 SASEGT. With V trimmed by 2 bases and J by 8 bases, 5 bases remained unmatched. The CDR3 extends over 15 amino acids. CDR3 DNA sequence: TGTGCCAGCAGTGAACGACTAGCGGGGCAGGATGAGCAGTTCTTC. This gives the protein CASSERLAGQDEQFF.

This clone occurred once. The sample carries other DNA sequences with the same CDR3. This chain links TRBV28 with TRBJ2-7; D is undetermined. The CDR3 length is 13 residues. Trimming cost V 3 bases and J 3 bases, with 9 bases left between them. Germline V gene lookup returns CDR1 MDHEN and CDR2 SYDVKM. CDR3: CASSLPGLYEQYF. For the CDR3, the DNA is TGTGCCAGCAGTTTGCCAGGCCTCTACGAGCAGTACTTC.

This chain links TRBV7-6 with TRBJ2-3; 7 nucleotides agree with TRBD2. J gave up 4 bases and V 1 base, and 8 bases lay outside the gene matches. This CDR3 region has 16 residues. Germline CDR1 and CDR2: SGHVS and FNYEAQ. The CDR3 DNA sequence: TGTGCCAGCAGCTTAGGTGGGGGGGAGTGGCCAGATACGCAGTATTTT. Residues: CASSLGGGEWPDTQYF.

The CDR3 is CASSQPSLEQYF. CDR3 bases: TGTGCCAGCAGCCAGCCGTCCCTCGAGCAGTACTTC. The chain has TRBV7-8 and TRBJ2-7; no clear D. This CDR3 comprises 12 residues. The ends were cut back, 5 bases at V and 6 bases at J, with 11 bases in the middle. Per germline, CDR1 SGHVS and CDR2 FQNEAQ.